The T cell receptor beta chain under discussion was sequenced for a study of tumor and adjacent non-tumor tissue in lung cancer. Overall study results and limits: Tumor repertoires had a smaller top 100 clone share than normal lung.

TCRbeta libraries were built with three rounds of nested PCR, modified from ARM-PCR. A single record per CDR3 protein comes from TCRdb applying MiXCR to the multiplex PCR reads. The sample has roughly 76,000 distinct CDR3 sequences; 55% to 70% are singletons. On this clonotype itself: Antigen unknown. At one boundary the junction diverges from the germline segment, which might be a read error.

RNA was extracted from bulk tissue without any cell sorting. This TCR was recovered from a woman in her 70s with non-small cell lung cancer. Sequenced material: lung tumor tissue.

In nucleotides, the CDR3 is TGCAGCGTTGCCAGGGGCTACGAGGAGTACTTC. It specifies CSVARGYEEYF. The genes are TRBV29-1 and TRBJ2-7; possible D gene TRBD1, 6 bases. The germline V gene encodes CDR1 SQVTM and CDR2 ANQGSEA. The CDR3 totals 11 residues.